This T cell receptor (beta chain) was recovered during a study of blood T cell repertoires in COVID-19. At the level of the study: Acute and convalescent COVID-19 samples came from the United States, Italy and Spain. T cells, B-cell-depleted T cells, or PBMCs provided the cDNA or gDNA that served as material.

The CDR3 is 14 amino acids. Germline V CDR1 and CDR2: SGHRS, YFSETQ. V lost 4 bases and J 8 bases, leaving 18 bases between the germline ends. Under the authors' procedure: Amplifying reference gene primers gave estimates of nucleated cell counts. Profiling relied on immunoSEQ multiplex PCR, and the TCRdb table lists in-frame clones only, not all of them. The V and J calls and the clone size are those of that table, but D and trimming were determined from the DNA. The sample has 150,000 to 200,000 clones; around 83% are singletons. The chain links TRBV5-1 to TRBJ1-2; weak D call: TRBD1 (6 bases). The origin of this receptor is a woman in her forties with acute or convalescent COVID-19. Sample: peripheral blood. CDR3 region: CASSPAGGAWGYTF. CDR3 DNA sequence: TGCGCCAGCAGCCCAGCGGGGGGCGCGTGGGGCTACACCTTC.